This record looks at one T cell receptor beta chain sequence and its context. With a J-beta primer mix and a sample-barcoded 5' primer, a second PCR ran 7 to 11 cycles. TCRdb fed the 5' RACE reads into MiXCR, producing one record per CDR3 protein. The sample lists 800,000 or so distinct CDR3 sequences, roughly 25% occurring once. These data belong to a study of blood T cells in healthy people across ages. Trimming took off 5 bases at V and 4 bases at J, with 7 bases between the two ends. The CDR3 contains 12 residues. Germline V gene sequence: CDR1 SEHNR, CDR2 FQNEAQ (reference sequence). These data are also associated with another study on T cells of mothers and their children. That source reports: Slightly higher overlap, not significant, was seen in related mother-child pairs than in unrelated pairs.

The material sequenced was blood. This rearrangement joins TRBV7-9 to TRBJ2-3; D is uncertain. This TCR derives from a boy younger than 18 in good health. CDR3 region: CASSAAPDTQYF. As DNA, the CDR3 is TGTGCCAGCAGCGCCGCCCCAGATACGCAGTATTTT.